What follows are 16 T cell receptor beta chains derived from one specimen sequenced in a study of tumor and adjacent non-tumor tissue in lung cancer. The template was RNA from unsorted bulk tissue. Three rounds of nested PCR, following a modified ARM-PCR protocol, produced the TCRbeta library. TCRdb independently ran MiXCR on the multiplex PCR reads; one entry per CDR3 protein. Of some 93,000 distinct CDR3 sequences listed, 67% are singletons. The source material was lung tumor tissue. All receptors come from a man aged 55 to 70 with non-small cell lung cancer.

Turning to this clonotype: Compared with germline, one end of the junction differs, possibly owing to a read error. The V call is TRBV29-1, the J call TRBJ2-3; TRBD2 matches at 13 bases. Per the germline V gene, CDR1 is SQVTM and CDR2 is ANQGSEA. The CDR3 contains 16 residues. The CDR3 protein is CTVAGTSGDSIDTQYF. The CDR3, as DNA: TGCACCGTTGCCGGGACTAGCGGGGATAGCATAGATACGCAGTATTTT.

A remark on this clonotype: One junction end disagrees with the germline gene, perhaps due to a read error. The chain links TRBV5-6 to TRBJ1-2; 8 nucleotides align to TRBD1. Germline-derived CDR1 and CDR2 are SGHDT and YYEEEE. The CDR3 is 12 amino acids. The CDR3 sequence is CSSSMDRDGYTF. CDR3 DNA sequence: TGCTCCAGCAGCATGGACAGGGATGGCTACACCTTC. Variable domain in full (rest from reference TRBV5-6 and TRBJ1-2): DAGVTQSPTHLIKTRGQQVTLRCSPKSGHDTVSWYQQALGQGPQFIFQYYEEEERQRGNFPDRFSGHQFPNYSSELNVNALLLGDSALYLCSSSMDRDGYTFGSGTRLTVV.

There are many counts of this clonotype. The chain is built from TRBV28 and TRBJ1-5; D possibly corresponds to TRBD1 (6 bases). Trimming removed 5 bases at V and 3 bases at J, with 14 bases between. Germline-derived CDR1 and CDR2 are MDHEN and SYDVKM. There are 15 residues in the CDR3. CDR3 in amino acids: CASSIIRGPNQPQHF. The CDR3 DNA is TGTGCCAGCAGTATCATCAGGGGTCCCAATCAGCCCCAGCATTTT.

In regard to this clonotype: One end of the junction does not line up with germline, which may come from a read error. V gene TRBV12-3 or TRBV12-4 combines with J gene TRBJ1-2; possibly TRBD1 for D (6 bases). CDR3 size: 14 residues. The CDR3 reads CTSSFVGGIDGCTF. The CDR3 nucleotides are TGTACCAGCAGTTTTGTGGGGGGCATCGATGGCTGCACCTTC.

This chain joins TRBV28 and TRBJ2-3; 11 nucleotides agree with TRBD2. CDR3 length: 15 amino acids. After removal of 6 bases from V and 2 bases from J, the junction contained 4 bases not matched to a gene. Germline V lookup: CDR1 MDHEN, CDR2 SYDVKM. CDR3 DNA sequence: TGTGCCAGCAGGCTTAGCGGGAGGGTCACAGATACGCAGTATTTT. Its protein is CASRLSGRVTDTQYF.

This clonotype has just one count. This may stem from a read error, because a much larger clone lies one nucleotide away. The chain carries TRBV6-4 and TRBJ1-1, with D hard to call. The CDR3 covers 16 residues. Germline V gene lookup returns CDR1 MRHNA and CDR2 SNTAGT. CDR3 loop: CVSSDPRRPVNTEAFF. Here the CDR3 DNA reads TGTGTCAGCAGTGACCCACGAAGGCCGGTGAACACTGAAGCTTTCTTT.

Points on this clonotype: One junction end does not reproduce the germline sequence, and a read error may be involved. The chain joins TRBV4-2 to TRBJ1-2; D is unclear. This CDR3 spans 14 amino acids. Per germline, CDR1 LGHNA and CDR2 YNFKEQ. CDR3 sequence reads: CASSQNREVYVYTF. The CDR3 nucleotides are TGTGCCAGCAGCCAGAATAGGGAGGTCTATGTCTACACCTTC.

This clonotype showed up just a few times. At one end the junction does not follow the germline gene, possibly because of a read error. This chain links TRBV20-1 with TRBJ2-7; TRBD1 might be the D (6 bases). Germline CDR1 is DFQATT and CDR2 is SNEGSKA (reference sequence). The CDR3 sequence is 14 residues long. Here the CDR3 reads CSARPMGASYELYF. CDR3 DNA sequence: TGCAGTGCTAGACCGATGGGGGCCTCCTACGAGCTGTACTTC.

The chain combines TRBV6-1 with TRBJ2-7; tentative D call: TRBD2 (5 bases). The CDR3 totals 14 residues. Trimming pared 3 bases from V and 4 bases from J, leaving 13 bases between. Germline CDR1 is MNHNS and CDR2 is SASEGT. The CDR3 nucleotides are TGTGCCAGCAGTGACGGACTGGCGGTATACGAGCAGTACGTC. It is translated as CASSDGLAVYEQYV.

As regards this clonotype: A read error may account for a junction end that differs from germline. CDR3 residues: CASGRPNEQHF. CDR3 sequence (DNA): TGTGCCAGCGGGAGACCCAACGAGCAGCACTTC. V and J are TRBV11-1 and TRBJ2-7; the D gene is possibly TRBD2 (5 bases). The CDR3 is made up of 11 amino acids. The germline V gene encodes CDR1 SGHAT and CDR2 FQDESV (reference sequence).

Comment on this clonotype: One junction end does not reproduce the germline sequence, and a read error may be involved. V usage is TRBV20-1 and J usage is TRBJ1-4; D not certain. The CDR3 consists of 13 residues. Germline V lookup: CDR1 DFQATT, CDR2 SNEGSKA (reference sequence). CDR3 sequence reads: CSATRPGGEKLFF. The CDR3 coding sequence is TGCAGTGCAACCCGGCCGGGAGGCGAAAAGCTGTTTTTT.

Ten or more counts support this clonotype. The V call is TRBV4-1, the J call TRBJ1-1, with D hard to call. The CDR3 is 13 residues long. Looked up from germline, CDR1 is MGHRA and CDR2 is YSYEKL. Trimming took off 4 bases at V and 10 bases at J, with 16 bases between the two ends. CDR3 loop: CASSPSFDIRAFF. CDR3 coding DNA: TGCGCCAGCAGCCCCTCATTCGACATTAGAGCTTTCTTT.

Comment on this clonotype: A much larger clone is a single base away; this may be a read error. The J gene is TRBJ1-2, the V gene TRBV7-8; D gene unclear. This CDR3 has 13 amino acids. The germline CDR1 and CDR2 sequences are SGHVS and FQNEAQ. CDR3 in amino acids: CVSSLEAGVGYTF. CDR3 sequence (DNA): TGTGTCAGCAGCTTAGAGGCGGGCGTGGGCTACACCTTC.

With respect to this clonotype: Lacking the conserved final phenylalanine or tryptophan, this CDR3 likely reflects a read error. The DNA is left out, because the CDR3 cannot be placed on it with certainty; the CDR3 is given as TCRdb lists it. This chain joins TRBV12-3 or TRBV12-4 and TRBJ1-5; no DNA check was done on the table's D call, TRBD1. The CDR3 length equals 15 residues, ends included. CDR3 residues: CASSAGTGLGQPQQS.

For this clonotype: The missing conserved phenylalanine or tryptophan at the end of this CDR3 makes a read error likely. CDR3 loop: CASSREKQGNTEAFS. As DNA, the CDR3 is TGTGCCAGCAGCCGGGAAAAACAGGGGAACACTGAAGCTTTCTCT. V is TRBV7-9 and J is TRBJ1-1; D is possibly TRBD1 (6 bases). V was trimmed by 5 bases and J by 1 base, leaving 14 bases between them. Per the germline V gene, CDR1 is SEHNR and CDR2 is FQNEAQ (reference sequence). The CDR3 has 15 residues.

This clonotype was recorded a few times. Possible read error: a much larger clone is one base away. Because the CDR3 is missing its conserved closing phenylalanine or tryptophan, this is likely a read error. The rearrangement links TRBV28 to TRBJ2-2, with 11 bases lining up with TRBD1. The CDR3 length is 14 residues. With V trimmed by 8 bases and J by 8 bases, 7 bases remained unmatched. Looked up from germline, CDR1 is MDHEN and CDR2 is SYDVKM. CDR3 sequence (DNA): TGTGCCAGCTTGGACAGGGGGCCGCGTGGGGAGCTGTTTTCT. As protein: CASLDRGPRGELFS.